The present TCR beta chain was sequenced within a study of post-analysis software for immune sequencing data (dated by TCRdb to between 2015 and 2016). The study in broad terms: Disease courses on record covered relapsing-remitting, secondary progressive and progressive-relapsing multiple sclerosis, though some patients had no subtype annotation. The patient repertoires were set against eleven to twelve previously published healthy control repertoires from donors whose ages ranged from roughly 6 to 26 years. A subset of samples was prepared in parallel using single-end sample barcoding, then pooled and co-amplified after Illumina adapter ligation.

CDR1 SEHNR and CDR2 FQNEAQ are derived from the germline V gene (reference sequence). V lost 9 bases and J lost 5 bases; the stretch between them is 7 bases long. CDR3 length: 10 amino acids, cysteine to phenylalanine. Just CDR3 DNA is preserved here, 30 bases in frame from base 1. Points the paper makes about the study in general: Direct clustering with F measure revealed strong co-clustering of samples prepared in the same batch, which led to a batch-effect correction. Normalized Chao1 diversity was significantly lower in multiple sclerosis patients than controls, suggesting substantial peripheral T-cell clonal expansion. Four to six TRBV segments, including TRBV5-6, TRBV5-1 and TRBV20-1, were significantly more frequent in patients than controls. The control group was slightly older than the multiple sclerosis patient group.

To demonstrate the VDJtools post-analysis software, TCR beta repertoires were profiled from the peripheral blood of 13 young patients with multiple sclerosis. The patients with multiple sclerosis were children and adolescents between about 6 and 16 years of age. The protocol used for the library was PCR. TCRdb shows the sequencer as Illumina HiSeq 2500. To reduce PCR and sequencing biases, unique molecular identifiers were built into the TCR beta cDNA libraries. Per 1 to 10 million input T cells, approximately 500,000 cDNA molecules were obtained, such that each molecule approximated one T cell. The patient libraries were prepared and sequenced using the same protocol as the earlier healthy control dataset. Samples belonging to the same batch were prepared together, multiplexed and sequenced on a shared HiSeq lane. The paper's processing steps were these. Raw barcoded reads were processed with MIGEC, discarding single-read molecular identifier groups before consensus assembly and CDR3 extraction. VDJtools was used for post-analysis of the clonotype tables, and diversity was normalized by down-sampling every dataset to the size of the smallest sample. To correct batch-related cross-sample contamination, repertoire overlap clustering matched CDR3 amino acid sequences but not nucleotide sequences. Through fastp at Q25 and MiXCR, TCRdb rebuilt clones from the public reads, retaining in-frame beta chains. Each CDR3 protein gets just one entry, which takes the most common genes and DNA from the rows behind it. The V and J calls, along with clone size, are taken from TCRdb and not from the paper's own processing. The sample table holds a few hundred thousand distinct CDR3 sequences, of which roughly 45% were seen once. The ten most abundant clones make up about 12% of the sample.

Details on this clonotype: Its recognized antigen is unknown. There are no base qualities to consult, and no much larger clone falls within one base.

The specimen sequenced was blood. This chain joins TRBV7-9 to TRBJ1-1; confidence is insufficient to name the D gene. The sequence derives from a girl under 18 with multiple sclerosis. The nucleotide sequence is given as TGTGCCAGTAGAGGAACTGAAGCTTTCTTT. Its protein product is CASRGTEAFF. The CDR3 plus the reference TRBV7-9 and TRBJ1-1 genes for the other parts give the full variable domain: DTGVSQNPRHKITKRGQNVTFRCDPISEHNRLYWYRQTLGQGPEFLTYFQNEAQLEKSRLLSDRFSAERPKGSFSTLEIQRTEQGDSAMYLCASRGTEAFFGQGTRLTVV.